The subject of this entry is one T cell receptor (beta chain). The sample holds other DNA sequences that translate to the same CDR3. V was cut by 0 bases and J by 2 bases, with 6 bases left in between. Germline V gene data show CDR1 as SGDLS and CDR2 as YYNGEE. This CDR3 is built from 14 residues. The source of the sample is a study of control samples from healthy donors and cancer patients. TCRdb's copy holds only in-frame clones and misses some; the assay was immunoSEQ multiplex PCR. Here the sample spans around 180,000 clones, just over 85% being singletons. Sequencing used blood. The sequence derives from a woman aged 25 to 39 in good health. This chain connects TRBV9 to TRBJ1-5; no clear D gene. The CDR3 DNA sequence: TGTGCCAGCAGCGTAGGCAGCGGCAATCAGCCCCAGCATTTT. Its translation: CASSVGSGNQPQHF.